The text below deals with one TCR beta chain. The cohort comprised adults aged roughly 18 to 95 years residing in approximately 25 US areas. Two negative PCRs, clearance, or symptom resolution characterized the recovered Cohort 3 donors. Per the study methods: From reference gene primer amplification, estimates of nucleated cell counts were derived. Sequencing used immunoSEQ multiplex PCR; TCRdb keeps in-frame clones, though not all of them. V and J calls and clone size come straight from that table; D and trimming were deduced from the DNA. This sample has roughly 330,000 clones, with more than 75% found just once. The data were taken from a study of blood T cell repertoires in COVID-19. Overall study context: Material from acute and convalescent COVID-19 was sourced from the United States, Italy and Spain.

CDR1 is LGHDT and CDR2 is YNNKEL in the germline V gene (reference sequence). CDR3 length: 14 amino acids. V lost 1 base to trimming and J lost 12 bases; unmatched junction nucleotides: 10. The rearrangement uses TRBV3-1 (or the pseudogene TRBV3-2) and TRBJ1-2, with 8 bases aligning to TRBD1. The receptor comes from a woman aged 25 to 45 who had recovered from COVID-19. The sequenced sample was PBMCs or T cells enriched from blood (not recorded which). The CDR3 DNA reads TGTGCCAGCAGCCAAGGACCGACAGGGGCACCCCACACCTTC. It is translated as CASSQGPTGAPHTF.